A single T cell receptor beta chain is shown here with its context. As yet, its antigen is unknown. The CDR3 extends over 14 amino acids. V was pared by 4 bases and J by 3 bases, with 11 bases between. Germline V CDR1 and CDR2: SGHDT, YYEEEE. The data belong to a study of T cells after yellow fever vaccination. General observations from the study: Clones that expanded after primary vaccination mostly reappeared after the booster (roughly 96% CD4, 70% to 90% CD8). Repertoires sorted by FACS could include abundant clonotypes that are contaminants from the bulk population. Peaking faster, on day 5 versus 15, the secondary response was nonetheless weaker.

Universal primer sites and UMIs were introduced during 5'RACE template-switching synthesis of TCR cDNA. TCRdb itself ran the 5' RACE reads through MiXCR, one entry per CDR3 protein. The repertoire holds some 670,000 distinct CDR3 sequences, with around an eighth as singletons. The source of this sequence is a man aged 25-45 years who received the YFV17D yellow fever vaccine. Here the sequenced sample was PBMCs, taken on the day of the yellow fever booster vaccination. The V gene is TRBV5-6, the J gene TRBJ1-5; D might be TRBD1 (6 bases). The CDR3 protein is CASSLRDINQPQHF. The CDR3 DNA is TGTGCCAGCAGCCTCAGGGACATCAATCAGCCCCAGCATTTT.